What follows are 27 T cell receptor beta chains derived from one specimen sequenced in a study of OX40 agonist ivuxolimab in advanced cancers. Some clones are missing from TCRdb's copy, which holds only in-frame ones; the method was immunoSEQ multiplex PCR. Here the sample spans around 35,000 clones, roughly 87% being singletons. The starting material was CD4+ or CD8+ T cells sorted from blood, obtained in a trial of the OX40 agonist ivuxolimab. The receptors come from an adult with an advanced solid tumor such as melanoma, head and neck, liver or kidney cancer.

The rearrangement joins TRBV13 to TRBJ2-3, with D uncertain. With 3 bases removed from V and 5 bases from J, the gap between germline ends came to 6 bases. Germline CDR1 PRHDT, CDR2 FYEKMQ (reference sequence). This CDR3 has 12 amino acids. The chain's CDR3 is CASSFLGDTQYF. The CDR3 DNA is TGTGCCAGCAGCTTCCTCGGAGATACGCAGTATTTT.

The rearrangement joins TRBV29-1 to TRBJ2-1; TRBD1 agrees at 12 bases. This CDR3 is built from 15 residues. With V trimmed by 4 bases and J by 8 bases, 9 bases remained unmatched. CDR1 and CDR2 (germline): SQVTM, ANQGSEA. In nucleotides, the CDR3 is TGCAGCGTTGCCGGGACAGGGGGCGTAAGGGATGAGCAGTTCTTC. This sequence encodes CSVAGTGGVRDEQFF.

The chain joins TRBV27 to TRBJ2-1; tentative D call: TRBD2 (5 bases). CDR1 and CDR2 (germline): MNHEY, SMNVEV (reference sequence). The CDR3 totals 13 residues. Trimming took off 3 bases at V and 8 bases at J, with 11 bases between the two ends. For the CDR3, the DNA is TGTGCCAGCAGTTTCGGGATCGATTATGAGCAGTTCTTC. Its translation is CASSFGIDYEQFF.

The J gene is TRBJ2-7, the V gene TRBV7-9, with TRBD1 identical over 9 bases. The germline V gene has CDR1 SEHNR and CDR2 FQNEAQ (reference sequence). With V trimmed by 3 bases and J by 5 bases, 8 bases remained unmatched. The CDR3 runs to 15 residues. The CDR3 region has the DNA TGTGCCAGCAGCTTCATTTCGGGACAGGGACACGAGCAGTACTTC. Protein product: CASSFISGQGHEQYF. Variable domain in full (rest from reference TRBV7-9 and TRBJ2-7): DTGVSQNPRHKITKRGQNVTFRCDPISEHNRLYWYRQTLGQGPEFLTYFQNEAQLEKSRLLSDRFSAERPKGSFSTLEIQRTEQGDSAMYLCASSFISGQGHEQYFGPGTRLTVT.

CDR3 DNA sequence: TGTGCCAGTAGGTCCGTGTCCTTTCCTAATCAGCCCCAGCATTTT. Residues: CASRSVSFPNQPQHF. This sequence joins TRBV19 and TRBJ1-5, with no clear D. Deletions cut 6 bases from V and 4 bases from J, with 16 bases between. The CDR3 runs 15 residues. Per the germline V gene, CDR1 is LNHDA and CDR2 is SQIVND (reference sequence).

This chain links TRBV7-9 with TRBJ2-7; D not certain. The CDR3 totals 13 residues. V lost 6 bases and J lost 3, with 12 bases in between. The germline V gene has CDR1 SEHNR and CDR2 FQNEAQ (reference sequence). As DNA, the CDR3 is TGTGCCAGCAGTACCTCTACAGACTACGAGCAGTACTTC. Translation: CASSTSTDYEQYF.

This rearrangement joins TRBV7-2 to TRBJ2-7, with a possible D match to TRBD1 (5 bases). Trimming stripped 1 base from V and 5 bases from J, with 18 bases between. Germline V gene sequence: CDR1 SGHTA, CDR2 FQGNSA. The CDR3 runs 16 residues. The CDR3 protein is CASSLGGLPPYDEQYF. The CDR3 DNA follows: TGTGCCAGCAGCTTAGGGGGCCTCCCCCCTTATGACGAGCAGTACTTC.

The chain carries TRBV11-2 and TRBJ2-7; D is undetermined. CDR1 SGHAT and CDR2 FQNNGV come from the germline V gene. The CDR3 consists of 14 residues. V was shortened by 4 bases and J by 4 bases, with 14 bases between the two germline ends. CDR3 region: CASSYESTDYEQYF. The DNA for the CDR3 is TGTGCCAGCAGCTACGAGTCTACTGATTACGAGCAGTACTTC.

The chain employs TRBV7-7 and TRBJ2-7; D remains unclear. This CDR3 region has 14 residues. The germline CDR1 and CDR2 sequences are SSHAT and FNYEAQ (reference sequence). V was cut by 3 bases and J by 0 bases, with 9 bases left in between. In DNA, the CDR3 is TGTGCCAGCAGCTTTATTCCTAGCTCCTACGAGCAGTACTTC. Residues: CASSFIPSSYEQYF.

The chain employs TRBV7-6 and TRBJ2-5; no definite D call. The CDR3 is 22 residues long. The germline V and J ends were trimmed by 5 bases and 3 bases, with 37 bases remaining between them. CDR1 is SGHVS, CDR2 FNYEAQ, per germline. As DNA, the CDR3 is TGTGCCAGCAGCCTTCTGAACCCTGGGGTTCATAGTCCGACGGTCCAGAAAGAGACCCAGTACTTC. Amino acid sequence: CASSLLNPGVHSPTVQKETQYF.

The rearrangement links TRBV2 to TRBJ2-1; 16 bases match TRBD2. CDR3 length: 18 amino acids. Germline CDR1 and CDR2: SNHLY and FYNNEI. Losses at the gene ends were 6 bases for V and 4 bases for J; bases not matched to a gene: 9. The CDR3 nucleotides read TGTGCCAGCAGGGATTCCGGGACTAGCGGGGGGGTGTACAATGAGCAGTTCTTC. It encodes CASRDSGTSGGVYNEQFF.

The chain joins TRBV4-1 to TRBJ1-4; D is unclear. Trimming pared 5 bases from V and 7 bases from J, leaving 11 bases between. The CDR3 contains 13 residues. Germline V CDR1 and CDR2: MGHRA, YSYEKL. The CDR3 region is CASSWGGSEKLFF. In DNA, the CDR3 is TGCGCCAGCAGCTGGGGAGGAAGTGAAAAACTGTTTTTT.

CDR3 sequence (DNA): TGTGCCAGCAGACCGCAAGGCGGGGTAAGCTCCTACGAGCAGTACTTC. It is translated as CASRPQGGVSSYEQYF. The chain couples TRBV5-6 to TRBJ2-7; D perhaps matches TRBD2 (6 bases). Germline assignment: CDR1 SGHDT and CDR2 YYEEEE. V lost 5 bases and J 0 bases, leaving 18 bases between the germline ends. This CDR3 is 16 amino acids long.

The V gene is TRBV7-9, the J gene TRBJ1-1; 9 bases line up with TRBD1. Germline values: CDR1 SEHNR, CDR2 FQNEAQ (reference sequence). After removal of 4 bases from V and 7 bases from J, the junction contained 10 bases not matched to a gene. The CDR3 covers 15 residues. CDR3 sequence reads: CASSYGTGQLVEAFF. The DNA of the CDR3 is TGTGCCAGCAGCTACGGGACAGGGCAATTGGTTGAAGCTTTCTTT.

The chain links TRBV4-3 to TRBJ1-2; D is unclear. Germline CDR1 LGHNA, CDR2 YSLEER. Trimming cost V 0 bases and J 0 bases, with 14 bases left between them. CDR3 length equals 17 residues. In DNA, the CDR3 is TGCGCCAGCAGCCAAGATGGAGGAACAGCTCCTAACTATGGCTACACCTTC. Translation: CASSQDGGTAPNYGYTF.

The chain links TRBV7-2 to TRBJ1-1; possibly TRBD1 for D (5 bases). V was clipped by 5 bases and J by 1 base, with 14 bases between them. Germline V gene sequence: CDR1 SGHTA, CDR2 FQGNSA. The CDR3 is made up of 15 amino acids. The CDR3 DNA reads TGTGCCAGCAGCCTATTTCAGGGTGGGAACACTGAAGCTTTCTTT. It translates to CASSLFQGGNTEAFF. Using reference TRBV7-2 and TRBJ1-1 for the parts outside the CDR3, the full variable domain is GAGVSQSPSNKVTEKGKDVELRCDPISGHTALYWYRQSLGQGLEFLIYFQGNSAPDKSGLPSDRFSAERTGGSVSTLTIQRTQQEDSAVYLCASSLFQGGNTEAFFGQGTRLTVV.

The table lists this clone with a count of one. The genes are TRBV29-1 and TRBJ2-7; D perhaps matches TRBD1 (6 bases). There are 12 residues in the CDR3. Trimming removed 3 bases at V and 4 bases at J, with 10 bases between. Germline V gives CDR1 SQVTM, CDR2 ANQGSEA. CDR3 nucleotides: TGCAGCGTTGAGTCGCAGGGGTACGAGCAGTACTTC. Protein: CSVESQGYEQYF.

The chain carries TRBV5-4 and TRBJ2-5; the match to TRBD1 covers 7 bases. Germline assignment: CDR1 SGHNT and CDR2 YYREEE (reference sequence). This CDR3 comprises 15 residues. The V and J ends lost 1 base and 1 base, in that order; junction bases with no gene match: 4. As DNA, the CDR3 is TGTGCCAGCAGCTTGACGACAGGGTTCCAAGAGACCCAGTACTTC. Translated: CASSLTTGFQETQYF.

The chain joins TRBV4-2 to TRBJ2-7, with TRBD1 matching 7 bases. Losses at the gene ends were 3 bases for V and 2 bases for J; bases not matched to a gene: 4. This CDR3 contains 14 residues. The germline V gene has CDR1 LGHNA and CDR2 YNFKEQ. CDR3 sequence reads: CASSHRDRTYEQYF. CDR3 DNA: TGTGCCAGCAGCCACCGGGACAGAACCTACGAGCAGTACTTC.

The chain recombines TRBV2 with TRBJ1-6; D remains unclear. This CDR3 is 14 amino acids long. Trimming removed 3 bases from V and 0 bases from J, with 3 bases in between. Germline V gene data show CDR1 as SNHLY and CDR2 as FYNNEI. Here the CDR3 reads CASSESSYNSPLHF. CDR3 DNA sequence: TGTGCCAGCAGTGAGAGCTCCTATAATTCACCCCTCCACTTT.

The table lists this clone with a few counts. The V call is TRBV2, the J call TRBJ2-3; possibly TRBD1 or TRBD2 for D (6 bases each). Germline lookup yields CDR1 SNHLY and CDR2 FYNNEI. V lost 1 base and J 1 base, leaving 15 bases between the germline ends. CDR3 length: 17 residues. The CDR3 DNA reads as TGTGCCAGCAGTGAAGTTGGTGGCCGGGGGCGCACAGATACGCAGTATTTT. Protein sequence: CASSEVGGRGRTDTQYF.

CDR3 in DNA: TGTGCCAGCAGCGTAGGGGCTCAGGGCTACGAGCAGTACTTC. Translation gives CASSVGAQGYEQYF. V is TRBV9 and J is TRBJ2-7, with D tentatively TRBD1 (5 bases). The CDR3 contains 14 residues. Between the trimmed V and J ends, which lost 0 bases and 3 bases, there was a span of 10 bases. CDR1 SGDLS and CDR2 YYNGEE come from the germline V gene. Drawing the rest from reference TRBV9 and TRBJ2-7, the complete variable domain is DSGVTQTPKHLITATGQRVTLRCSPRSGDLSVYWYQQSLDQGLQFLIQYYNGEERAKGNILERFSAQQFPDLHSELNLSSLELGDSALYFCASSVGAQGYEQYFGPGTRLTVT.

The V and J genes are TRBV4-3 and TRBJ1-3; a weak D match, TRBD1 (5 bases). V lost 0 bases and J lost 0, with 6 bases in between. The CDR3 sequence is 15 residues long. The germline V gene encodes CDR1 LGHNA and CDR2 YSLEER. CDR3: CASSQERGSGNTIYF. CDR3 bases: TGCGCCAGCAGCCAAGAGAGGGGCTCTGGAAACACCATATATTTT.

The V gene is TRBV4-1, the J gene TRBJ2-3, with D unresolved. CDR1 is MGHRA and CDR2 is YSYEKL in the germline V gene. CDR3 length: 13 residues. Trimming cost V 1 base and J 3 bases, with 5 bases left between them. The CDR3 spells CASSQGLTDTQYF. The CDR3 nucleotides read TGCGCCAGCAGCCAAGGTTTGACAGATACGCAGTATTTT.

This rearrangement joins TRBV7-9 to TRBJ2-6; no firm D call. The V and J ends lost 6 bases and 4 bases respectively, with 1 base between them. Germline CDR1 and CDR2: SEHNR and FQNEAQ (reference sequence). The CDR3 is made up of 11 amino acids. The CDR3 sequence: CASRGANVLTF. The DNA for the CDR3 is TGTGCCAGCAGGGGGGCCAACGTCCTGACTTTC.

The rearrangement links TRBV7-2 to TRBJ1-2, with D perhaps TRBD1 (6 bases). CDR3 length: 15 residues. The V gene's germline CDR1 is SGHTA and CDR2 FQGNSA. V gave up 1 base and J gave up 4 bases, with 13 bases separating them. CDR3 bases: TGTGCCAGCAGCTTAGAGTTTGGGACACCCTATGGCTACACCTTC. It is translated as CASSLEFGTPYGYTF.

The chain recombines TRBV4-3 with TRBJ1-1; TRBD1 aligns across 7 bases. The V gene end was trimmed by 4 bases and the J gene end by 1 base; junction bases not matched to a gene: 3. CDR1 is LGHNA and CDR2 is YSLEER in the germline V gene. CDR3 length: 14 amino acids. CDR3 nucleotides: TGCGCCAGCAGCCCGACAGGGCAGAACACTGAAGCTTTCTTT. Protein sequence: CASSPTGQNTEAFF.